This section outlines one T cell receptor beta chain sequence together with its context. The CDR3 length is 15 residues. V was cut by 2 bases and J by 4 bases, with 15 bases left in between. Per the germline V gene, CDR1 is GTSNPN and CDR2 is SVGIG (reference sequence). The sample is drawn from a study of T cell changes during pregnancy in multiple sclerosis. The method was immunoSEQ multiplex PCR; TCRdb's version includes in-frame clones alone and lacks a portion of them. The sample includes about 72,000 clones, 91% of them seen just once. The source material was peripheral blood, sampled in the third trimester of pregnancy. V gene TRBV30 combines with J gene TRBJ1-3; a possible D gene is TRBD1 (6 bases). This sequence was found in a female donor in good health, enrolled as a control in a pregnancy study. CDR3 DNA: TGTGCCTGGAGTCCAATCAGGGGTGGCGGAAACACCATATATTTT. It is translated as CAWSPIRGGGNTIYF.